This note documents a single TCR beta chain sequence. This record belongs to a study of blood T cell repertoires in COVID-19. Across the study: Sources were T cells, B-cell-depleted T cells, or PBMCs; the material itself was cDNA or gDNA.

The CDR3 has 13 residues. Per germline, CDR1 KGHSH and CDR2 LQKENI. The V end lost 2 bases, the J end lost 8 bases, and 12 bases lay between the germline ends. The method was immunoSEQ multiplex PCR; TCRdb's version includes in-frame clones alone and lacks a portion of them. The sample has about 54,000 clones, 90% to 95% seen once. This receptor was taken from a man between 50 and 59 years old with acute or convalescent COVID-19. This rearrangement joins TRBV18 to TRBJ1-2; D call uncertain. The sample comprised peripheral blood. CDR3 region: CASSPIIDKGYTF. In DNA form, the CDR3 reads TGTGCCAGCTCACCAATCATCGACAAAGGCTACACCTTC.